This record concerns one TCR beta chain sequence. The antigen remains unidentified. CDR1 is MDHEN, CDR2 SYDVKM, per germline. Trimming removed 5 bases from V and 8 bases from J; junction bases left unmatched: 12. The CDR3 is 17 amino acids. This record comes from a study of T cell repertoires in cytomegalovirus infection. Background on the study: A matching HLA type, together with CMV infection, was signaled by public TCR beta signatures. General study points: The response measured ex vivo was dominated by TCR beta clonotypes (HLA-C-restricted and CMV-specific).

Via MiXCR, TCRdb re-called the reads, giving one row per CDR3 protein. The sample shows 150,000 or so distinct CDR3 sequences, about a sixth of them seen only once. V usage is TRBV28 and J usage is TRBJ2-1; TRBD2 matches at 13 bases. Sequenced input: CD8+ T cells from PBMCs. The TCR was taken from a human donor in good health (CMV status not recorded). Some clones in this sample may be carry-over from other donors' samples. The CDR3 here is CASSRTGTSGKEDEQFF. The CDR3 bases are TGTGCCAGCAGTAGGACCGGGACTAGCGGGAAGGAAGATGAGCAGTTCTTC.